These T cell receptor beta chains were read from a single sample in a study of blood T cell repertoires in COVID-19. Data came from immunoSEQ multiplex PCR; TCRdb stores just in-frame clones and leaves some out. Altogether some 120,000 clones are present, about 86% being singletons, with the ten largest covering approximately 5.8%. Sequenced input: peripheral blood. These receptors were collected from an elderly man with active or convalescent COVID-19. Each CDR3 is given with its conserved first and last residue. The D gene is left open where the match is weak. Where a row states a size, it is once, few, many or the class of an expanded clone; other rows omit it.

v_call	clone_size	d_call	j_call	cdr3_nt	cdr3_aa
TRBV24-1	few	NA	TRBJ1-6	TGTGCCACCAGCTCTTCTAATTCACCCCTCCACTTT	CATSSSNSPLHF
TRBV6-1	NA	NA	TRBJ1-5	TGTGCCAGCAGTGAAGAGAGGGTAAGACAGCCCCAGCATTTT	CASSEERVRQPQHF
TRBV21-1	NA	NA	TRBJ2-7	TGTGCCAGCAGCCTCCGGGACAGAGACTACGAGCAGTACTTC	CASSLRDRDYEQYF
TRBV14	once	NA	TRBJ2-7	TGTGCCAGCAGCCAACAACTAAGCTCCTACGAGCAGTACTTC	CASSQQLSSYEQYF
TRBV9	NA	TRBD1	TRBJ1-2	TGTGCCAGCAGCGCCCGGGACAGCGGTAACTATGGCTACACCTTC	CASSARDSGNYGYTF
TRBV6-2/TRBV6-3	NA	NA	TRBJ2-1	TGTGCCAGCAGCCTCACTGGTGAGCAGTTCTTC	CASSLTGEQFF
TRBV28	NA	NA	TRBJ1-5	TGTGCCAGCAGTTTACCCGATCAGCCCCAGCATTTT	CASSLPDQPQHF
TRBV6-1	few	TRBD1	TRBJ1-2	TGTGCCAGCAGTGAACGACAGGGGAACTATGGCTACACCTTC	CASSERQGNYGYTF
TRBV2	NA	TRBD1	TRBJ1-1	TGTGCCAGCACCAGCCGCCAGGGGGCATTTCTCAACACTGAAGCTTTCTTT	CASTSRQGAFLNTEAFF
TRBV5-8	NA	NA	TRBJ2-7	TGTGCCAGCAGCTTCCTCCAGGGGTACTCCTACGAGCAGTACTTC	CASSFLQGYSYEQYF
TRBV19	few	NA	TRBJ1-1	TGTGCCAGTAGACGAACAGGGAACACTGAAGCTTTCTTT	CASRRTGNTEAFF